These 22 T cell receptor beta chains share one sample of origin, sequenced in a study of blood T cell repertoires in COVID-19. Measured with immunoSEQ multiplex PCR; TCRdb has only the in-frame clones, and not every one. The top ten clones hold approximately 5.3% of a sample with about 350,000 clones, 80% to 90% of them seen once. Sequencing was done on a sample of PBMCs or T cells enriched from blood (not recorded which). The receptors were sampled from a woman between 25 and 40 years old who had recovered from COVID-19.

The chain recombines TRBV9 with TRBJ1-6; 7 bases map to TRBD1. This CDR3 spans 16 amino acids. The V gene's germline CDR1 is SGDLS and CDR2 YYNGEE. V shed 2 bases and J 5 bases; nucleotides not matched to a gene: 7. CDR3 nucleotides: TGTGCCAGCAGCGTTACCCCCGGGACAGATAATTCACCCCTCCACTTT. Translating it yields CASSVTPGTDNSPLHF.

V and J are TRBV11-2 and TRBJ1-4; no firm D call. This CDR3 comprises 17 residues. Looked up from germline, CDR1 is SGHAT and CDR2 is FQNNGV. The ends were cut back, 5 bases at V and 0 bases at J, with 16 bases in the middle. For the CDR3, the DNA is TGTGCCAGCAGCCTCTCCCACGCGGTCACAACTAATGAAAAACTGTTTTTT. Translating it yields CASSLSHAVTTNEKLFF.

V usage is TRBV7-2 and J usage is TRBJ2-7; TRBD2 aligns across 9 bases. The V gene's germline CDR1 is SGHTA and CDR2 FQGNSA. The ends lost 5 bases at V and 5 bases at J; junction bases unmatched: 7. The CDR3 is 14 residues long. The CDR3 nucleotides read TGTGCCAGCAGCCCGGGACTAGCAAATGACGAGCAGTACTTC. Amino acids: CASSPGLANDEQYF.

The CDR3 reads CASSSFRASVVSETQYF. The CDR3 DNA reads TGCGCCAGCAGCTCCTTCCGCGCGAGTGTGGTGTCGGAGACCCAGTACTTC. The chain recombines TRBV5-1 with TRBJ2-5; D unresolved. The CDR3 extends over 17 amino acids. V was clipped by 3 bases and J by 5 bases, with 23 bases between them. From germline, CDR1 is SGHRS and CDR2 YFSETQ. Complete variable domain (other parts from reference TRBV5-1 and TRBJ2-5): KAGVTQTPRYLIKTRGQQVTLSCSPISGHRSVSWYQQTPGQGLQFLFEYFSETQRNKGNFPGRFSGRQFSNSRSEMNVSTLELGDSALYLCASSSFRASVVSETQYFGPGTRLLVL.

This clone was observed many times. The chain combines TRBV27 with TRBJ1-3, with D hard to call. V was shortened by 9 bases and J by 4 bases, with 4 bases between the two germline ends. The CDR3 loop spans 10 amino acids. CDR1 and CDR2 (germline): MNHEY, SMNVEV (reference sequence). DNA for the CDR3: TGTGCCAGGGCAGGAAACACCATATATTTT. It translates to CARAGNTIYF.

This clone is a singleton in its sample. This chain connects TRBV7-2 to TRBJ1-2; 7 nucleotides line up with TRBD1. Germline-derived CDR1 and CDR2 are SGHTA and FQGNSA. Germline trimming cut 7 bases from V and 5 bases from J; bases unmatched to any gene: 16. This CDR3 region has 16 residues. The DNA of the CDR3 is TGTGCCAGCACCCCGCAGACACCGGGACAGAGGTATGGCTACACCTTC. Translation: CASTPQTPGQRYGYTF.

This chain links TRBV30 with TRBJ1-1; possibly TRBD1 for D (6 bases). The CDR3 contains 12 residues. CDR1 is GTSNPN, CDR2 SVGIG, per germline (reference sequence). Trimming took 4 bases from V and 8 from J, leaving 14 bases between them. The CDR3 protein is CAWNRQAREAFF. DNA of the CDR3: TGTGCCTGGAACCGACAGGCCCGAGAAGCTTTCTTT.

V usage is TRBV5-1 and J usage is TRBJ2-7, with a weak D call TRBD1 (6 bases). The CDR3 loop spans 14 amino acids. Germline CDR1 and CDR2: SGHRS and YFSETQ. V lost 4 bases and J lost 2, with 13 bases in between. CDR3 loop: CASSPKQGPYEQYF. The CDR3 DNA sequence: TGCGCCAGCAGCCCAAAACAGGGTCCCTACGAGCAGTACTTC.

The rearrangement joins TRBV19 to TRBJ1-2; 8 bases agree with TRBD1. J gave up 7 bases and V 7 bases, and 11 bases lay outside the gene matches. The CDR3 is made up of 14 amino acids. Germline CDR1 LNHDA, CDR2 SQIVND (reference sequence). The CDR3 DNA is TGTGCCAGTAAAGGAGATGGGACAGGTCCTGGCTACACCTTC. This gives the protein CASKGDGTGPGYTF.

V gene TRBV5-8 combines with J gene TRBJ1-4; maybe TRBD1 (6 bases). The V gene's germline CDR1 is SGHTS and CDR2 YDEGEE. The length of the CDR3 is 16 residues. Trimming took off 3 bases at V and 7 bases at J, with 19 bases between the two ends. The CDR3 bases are TGTGCCAGCAGCTGGGGCCAGGGGAACATTGGTGAAAAACTGTTTTTT. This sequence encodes CASSWGQGNIGEKLFF.

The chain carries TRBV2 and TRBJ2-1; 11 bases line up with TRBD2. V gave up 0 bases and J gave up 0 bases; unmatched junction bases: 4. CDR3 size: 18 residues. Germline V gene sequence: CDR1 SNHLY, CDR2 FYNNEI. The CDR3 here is CASSEAASGGRSYNEQFF. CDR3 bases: TGTGCCAGCAGTGAAGCGGCTAGCGGGGGGCGCTCCTACAATGAGCAGTTCTTC. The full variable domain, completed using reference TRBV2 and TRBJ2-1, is EPEVTQTPSHQVTQMGQEVILRCVPISNHLYFYWYRQILGQKVEFLVSFYNNEISEKSEIFDDQFSVERPDGSNFTLKIRSTKLEDSAMYFCASSEAASGGRSYNEQFFGPGTRLTVL.

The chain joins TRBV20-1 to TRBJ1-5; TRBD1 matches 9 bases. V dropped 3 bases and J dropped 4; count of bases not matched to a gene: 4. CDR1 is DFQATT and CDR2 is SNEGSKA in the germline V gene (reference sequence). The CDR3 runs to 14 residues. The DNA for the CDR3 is TGCAGTGCTAGTAACAGGGGGCAGAATCAGCCCCAGCATTTT. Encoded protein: CSASNRGQNQPQHF.

CDR3 DNA sequence: TGTGCCAGCAGTGAGGACAGGGTTAATGAAAAACTGTTTTTT. Protein product: CASSEDRVNEKLFF. V usage is TRBV6-1 and J usage is TRBJ1-4; 8 bases align to TRBD1. Germline V CDR1 and CDR2: MNHNS, SASEGT. The CDR3 has 14 residues. J was trimmed by 4 bases and V by 3 bases; bases with no gene match: 1.

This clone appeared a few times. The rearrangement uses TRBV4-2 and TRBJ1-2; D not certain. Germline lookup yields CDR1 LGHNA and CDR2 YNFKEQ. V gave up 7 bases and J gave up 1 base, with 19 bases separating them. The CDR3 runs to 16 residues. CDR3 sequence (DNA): TGTGCCAGCAAGGCCCTCCTTGGTCGGGGTAACTATGGCTACACCTTC. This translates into CASKALLGRGNYGYTF.

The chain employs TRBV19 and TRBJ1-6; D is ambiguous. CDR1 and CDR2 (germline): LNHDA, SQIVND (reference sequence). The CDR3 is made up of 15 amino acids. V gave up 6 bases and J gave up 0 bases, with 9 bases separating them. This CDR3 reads CASRPRSSYNSPLHF. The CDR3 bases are TGTGCCAGTAGGCCCAGAAGCTCCTATAATTCACCCCTCCACTTT.

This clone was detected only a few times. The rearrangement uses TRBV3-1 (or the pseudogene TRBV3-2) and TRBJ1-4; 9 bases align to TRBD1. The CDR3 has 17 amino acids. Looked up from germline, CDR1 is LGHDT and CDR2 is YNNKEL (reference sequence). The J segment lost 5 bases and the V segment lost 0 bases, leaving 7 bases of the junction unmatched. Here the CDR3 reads CASSQDVRGQGNEKLFF. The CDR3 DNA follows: TGTGCCAGCAGCCAAGATGTGCGGGGACAGGGAAATGAAAAACTGTTTTTT.

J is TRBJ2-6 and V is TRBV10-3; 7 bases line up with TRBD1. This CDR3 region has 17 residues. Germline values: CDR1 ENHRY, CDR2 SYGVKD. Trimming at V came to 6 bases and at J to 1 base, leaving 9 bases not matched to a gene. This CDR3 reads CAISKGAPVSGANVLTF. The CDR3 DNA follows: TGTGCCATCAGCAAGGGGGCCCCCGTTTCTGGGGCCAACGTCCTGACTTTC.

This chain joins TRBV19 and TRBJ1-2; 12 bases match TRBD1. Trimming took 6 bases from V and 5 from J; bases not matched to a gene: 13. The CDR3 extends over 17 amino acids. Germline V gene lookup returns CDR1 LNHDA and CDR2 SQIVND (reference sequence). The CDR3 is CASSRGTGGAIWYGYTF. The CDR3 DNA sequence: TGTGCCAGTAGCAGAGGGACAGGGGGCGCGATATGGTATGGCTACACCTTC. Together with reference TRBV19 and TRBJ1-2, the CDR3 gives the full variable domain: DGGITQSPKYLFRKEGQNVTLSCEQNLNHDAMYWYRQDPGQGLRLIYYSQIVNDFQKGDIAEGYSVSREKKESFPLTVTSAQKNPTAFYLCASSRGTGGAIWYGYTFGSGTRLTVV.

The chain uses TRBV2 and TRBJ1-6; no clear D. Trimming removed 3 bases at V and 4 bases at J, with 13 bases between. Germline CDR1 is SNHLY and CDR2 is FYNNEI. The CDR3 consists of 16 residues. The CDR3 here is CASSDMITGYNSPLHF. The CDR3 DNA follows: TGTGCCAGCAGTGATATGATCACGGGGTATAATTCACCCCTCCACTTT.

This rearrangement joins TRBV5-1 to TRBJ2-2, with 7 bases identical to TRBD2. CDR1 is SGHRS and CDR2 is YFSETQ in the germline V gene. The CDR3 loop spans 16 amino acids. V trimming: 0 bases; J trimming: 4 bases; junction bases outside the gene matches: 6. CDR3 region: CASSLGPGGSTGELFF. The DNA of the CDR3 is TGCGCCAGCAGCTTGGGACCGGGGGGTAGCACCGGGGAGCTGTTTTTT.

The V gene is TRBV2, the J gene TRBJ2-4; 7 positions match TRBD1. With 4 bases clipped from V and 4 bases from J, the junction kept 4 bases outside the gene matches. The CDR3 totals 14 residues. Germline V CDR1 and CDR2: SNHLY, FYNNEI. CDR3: CASSGPGQKNIQYF. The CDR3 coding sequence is TGTGCCAGCAGTGGTCCGGGACAGAAAAACATTCAGTACTTC.

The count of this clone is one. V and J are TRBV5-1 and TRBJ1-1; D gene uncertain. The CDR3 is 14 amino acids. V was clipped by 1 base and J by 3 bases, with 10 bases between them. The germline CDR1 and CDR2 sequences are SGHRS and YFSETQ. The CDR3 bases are TGCGCCAGCAGCTTGACCCCCGAGGACACTGAAGCTTTCTTT. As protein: CASSLTPEDTEAFF.